The 18 T cell receptor beta chains in this list originate from one sample, sequenced in a study of T cell repertoires in cytomegalovirus infection. Which antigens these TCRs recognize remains unknown. TCRdb re-analysed the reads in MiXCR, keeping a single row per CDR3 protein. This sample has 160,000 or so distinct CDR3 sequences, with less than 25% found just once. The sequences come from CD8+ T cells from cultured PBMCs, collected from culture after CMV antigen stimulation. The source of these receptors is a human donor in good health (CMV status not recorded). Some clones in this sample may be carry-over from other donors' samples.

This clonotype turned up a few times. V and J are TRBV27 and TRBJ1-1, with D possibly being TRBD1 (6 bases). The CDR3 runs to 17 residues. The V gene's germline CDR1 is MNHEY and CDR2 SMNVEV (reference sequence). V was pared by 0 bases and J by 3 bases, with 17 bases between. The CDR3 sequence: CASSLSGITGMYTEAFF. CDR3 coding DNA: TGTGCCAGCAGTTTATCTGGCATCACAGGGATGTACACTGAAGCTTTCTTT.

The chain recombines TRBV25-1 with TRBJ2-5; D might be TRBD2 (5 bases). CDR3 length equals 15 residues. Germline CDR1 reads MGHDK; CDR2 reads SYGVNS. The ends were cut back, 1 base at V and 2 bases at J, with 11 bases in the middle. The CDR3 DNA reads as TGTGCCAGCAGTGAATCGCCGGGATCTCAAGAGACCCAGTACTTC. Protein sequence: CASSESPGSQETQYF.

CDR3 amino acids: CASSLRGQANTGELFF. CDR3 nucleotides: TGTGCCAGCAGCTTGAGGGGGCAGGCGAACACCGGGGAGCTGTTTTTT. This rearrangement joins TRBV7-8 to TRBJ2-2, with 7 bases lining up with TRBD1. J lost 0 bases, V lost 3 bases, and 4 bases had no gene match. Germline V gene lookup returns CDR1 SGHVS and CDR2 FQNEAQ. The CDR3 runs 16 residues.

This clonotype has only a few counts. The chain uses TRBV12-5 and TRBJ1-1, with 8 positions matching TRBD1. Germline-derived CDR1 and CDR2 are LGHNT and FRNRAP. The V and J ends lost 6 bases and 4 bases, in that order; junction bases with no gene match: 4. The CDR3 has 13 residues. CDR3: CASGTDRVTEAFF. CDR3 coding DNA: TGTGCTAGTGGCACGGACAGGGTCACTGAAGCTTTCTTT.

This clonotype was counted between two and nine times. The V gene is TRBV7-8, the J gene TRBJ2-7, with D possibly TRBD2 on 6 matching bases. CDR1 and CDR2 from the germline V gene are SGHVS and FQNEAQ. The CDR3 contains 16 residues. V lost 5 bases, J lost 4 bases, and 21 bases lay in between. This chain's CDR3 is CASSPLIGTLFYEQYF. CDR3 DNA: TGTGCCAGCAGCCCACTCATAGGGACTCTCTTTTACGAGCAGTACTTC.

This clonotype turned up a few times. The genes are TRBV7-2 and TRBJ2-2; 7 nucleotides align to TRBD1. The trim removed 4 bases at V and 7 bases at J, leaving 6 bases unmatched. Germline assignment: CDR1 SGHTA and CDR2 FQGNSA. This CDR3 region has 14 residues. The CDR3 loop is CASSWGQFNGELFF. The CDR3 bases are TGTGCCAGCAGCTGGGGACAGTTCAACGGGGAGCTGTTTTTT.

J is TRBJ1-2 and V is TRBV7-9; D perhaps matches TRBD1 (6 bases). The CDR3 sequence is 14 residues long. Germline-derived CDR1 and CDR2 are SEHNR and FQNEAQ (reference sequence). V was pared by 5 bases and J by 7 bases, with 17 bases between. The CDR3, as DNA: TGTGCCAGCAGCCTAGGACAGACAGTTGCTGGCTACACCTTC. This gives the protein CASSLGQTVAGYTF. Complete variable domain (other parts from reference TRBV7-9 and TRBJ1-2): DTGVSQNPRHKITKRGQNVTFRCDPISEHNRLYWYRQTLGQGPEFLTYFQNEAQLEKSRLLSDRFSAERPKGSFSTLEIQRTEQGDSAMYLCASSLGQTVAGYTFGSGTRLTVV.

J is TRBJ2-5 and V is TRBV7-9; D is perhaps TRBD2 (6 bases). The germline V gene encodes CDR1 SEHNR and CDR2 FQNEAQ (reference sequence). Trimming shortened V by 5 bases and J by 5 bases, and 18 bases separated the two germline ends. The CDR3 consists of 15 residues. The CDR3 is CASSTRGVAAETQYF. CDR3 in DNA: TGTGCCAGCAGCACCCGTGGGGTAGCGGCGGAGACCCAGTACTTC.

The sample holds a few counts of this clonotype. This chain joins TRBV2 and TRBJ1-4; D is unresolved. Germline CDR1 is SNHLY and CDR2 is FYNNEI. The CDR3 contains 16 residues. The germline V and J ends were trimmed by 4 bases and 0 bases, with 12 bases remaining between them. This chain's CDR3 is CASSGREIPTNEKLFF. CDR3 DNA sequence: TGTGCCAGCAGTGGGAGGGAAATACCAACTAATGAAAAACTGTTTTTT. Supplemented by reference TRBV2 and TRBJ1-4, the full variable domain reads EPEVTQTPSHQVTQMGQEVILRCVPISNHLYFYWYRQILGQKVEFLVSFYNNEISEKSEIFDDQFSVERPDGSNFTLKIRSTKLEDSAMYFCASSGREIPTNEKLFFGSGTQLSVL.

V gene TRBV7-2 combines with J gene TRBJ2-4, with unresolved D. Germline loops: CDR1 SGHTA, CDR2 FQGNSA. This CDR3 spans 17 amino acids. Trimming removed 6 bases at V and 0 bases at J, with 18 bases between. The CDR3 region is CASRARAFDLAKNIQYF. The CDR3 bases are TGTGCCAGCAGGGCCCGGGCCTTCGATCTAGCCAAAAACATTCAGTACTTC.

The sample holds a few counts of this clonotype. This chain links TRBV7-2 with TRBJ2-6; no definite D call. Trimming pared 4 bases from V and 0 bases from J, leaving 10 bases between. The germline CDR1 and CDR2 sequences are SGHTA and FQGNSA. The CDR3 totals 16 residues. The CDR3 reads CASSYPANSGANVLTF. CDR3 DNA sequence: TGTGCCAGCAGCTACCCAGCGAACTCTGGGGCCAACGTCCTGACTTTC.

The V and J genes are TRBV7-4 and TRBJ2-1; possibly TRBD2 for D (5 bases). The length of the CDR3 is 16 residues. Trimming took off 5 bases at V and 2 bases at J, with 16 bases between the two ends. Germline CDR1 is SGHVT and CDR2 is SQSDAQ. This chain's CDR3 is CASSPLGVGPYNEQFF. The DNA for the CDR3 is TGTGCCAGCAGCCCCCTGGGAGTAGGCCCCTACAATGAGCAGTTCTTC.

In this sample, this clonotype turned up a few times. This chain connects TRBV7-9 to TRBJ1-4, with D perhaps TRBD1 (5 bases). V lost 0 bases and J 6 bases, leaving 5 bases between the germline ends. CDR3 length: 13 amino acids. Germline V lookup: CDR1 SEHNR, CDR2 FQNEAQ (reference sequence). CDR3: CASSLAGDEKLFF. DNA for the CDR3: TGTGCCAGCAGCTTAGCAGGGGATGAAAAACTGTTTTTT.

In this sample, this clonotype turned up a few times. This chain uses TRBV12-3 or TRBV12-4 with TRBJ2-5; D tentatively fits TRBD1 or TRBD2 (5 bases each). Trimming removed 1 base at V and 1 base at J, with 10 bases between. The CDR3 length is 15 residues. The CDR3 bases are TGTGCCAGCAGTTTAGAGACAGAGGGCCAAGAGACCCAGTACTTC. This translates into CASSLETEGQETQYF.

This chain connects TRBV29-1 to TRBJ1-1; D remains ambiguous. The V end was cut by 6 bases, the J end by 0 bases, with 8 bases between. Germline-derived CDR1 and CDR2 are SQVTM and ANQGSEA. The CDR3 covers 12 residues. CDR3 amino acids: CSVHQLNTEAFF. The CDR3 coding sequence is TGCAGCGTCCACCAGCTGAACACTGAAGCTTTCTTT.

This sequence joins TRBV4-1 and TRBJ1-6, with D uncertain. The CDR3 spans 14 residues. Per germline, CDR1 MGHRA and CDR2 YSYEKL. Deletions cut 1 base from V and 5 bases from J, with 6 bases between. The CDR3 protein is CASSQGADNSPLHF. The CDR3 nucleotides read TGCGCCAGCAGCCAAGGGGCGGATAATTCACCCCTCCACTTT.

This clonotype was seen only a few times. The V call is TRBV7-9, the J call TRBJ1-1; no clear D. V was cut by 1 base and J by 0 bases, with 3 bases left in between. This CDR3 has 13 residues. Germline V gene lookup returns CDR1 SEHNR and CDR2 FQNEAQ (reference sequence). The CDR3 region has the DNA TGTGCCAGCAGCTTAGAACTGAACACTGAAGCTTTCTTT. Translation: CASSLELNTEAFF.

The chain links TRBV28 to TRBJ1-6; 8 positions agree with TRBD1. Germline trimming cut 6 bases from V and 7 bases from J; bases unmatched to any gene: 14. CDR1 MDHEN and CDR2 SYDVKM come from the germline V gene. The CDR3 is made up of 17 amino acids. The CDR3 DNA follows: TGTGCCAGCAGCCCTCCCCCGGACAGGGAGGGGAATTCACCCCTCCACTTT. Protein sequence: CASSPPPDREGNSPLHF.